These 19 T cell receptor beta chains share one sample of origin, sequenced in a study of CD8+CD57+ T cells in acquired aplastic anemia. Genomic DNA templated the TCR beta VDJ and CDR3 profiling. Using its own MiXCR run on the reads, TCRdb lists one record per CDR3 protein. The sample consists of approximately 59,000 distinct CDR3 sequences, roughly 60% of them appearing once. Previously, flow cytometry had revealed CD8+CD57+ cell expansion in the patients chosen for sequencing. Sequencing was done on a sample of sorted CD4+, CD8+, or CD8+CD57+ T cells (not recorded which) from PBMCs. The receptors originated from a human donor with aplastic anemia.

J is TRBJ1-1 and V is TRBV11-1; D possibly corresponds to TRBD1 (5 bases). The CDR3 has 18 amino acids. Germline CDR1 is SGHAT and CDR2 is FQDESV (reference sequence). V gave up 5 bases and J gave up 1 base, with 23 bases separating them. The CDR3 bases are TGTGCCAGCAGCCCGCCCAATGACTTACAGGTAGGGAACACTGAAGCTTTCTTT. Residues: CASSPPNDLQVGNTEAFF.

The chain has TRBV12-3 or TRBV12-4 and TRBJ2-7; D is possibly TRBD1 (6 bases). The CDR3 contains 17 residues. Trimming pared 0 bases from V and 5 bases from J, leaving 20 bases between. As DNA, the CDR3 is TGTGCCAGCAGTTTAGCTTCGGCAGGGGCTGCTAGGGACGAGCAGTACTTC. Translation gives CASSLASAGAARDEQYF.

This clonotype is medium-sized by share. V and J are TRBV10-3 and TRBJ2-7; D is perhaps TRBD1 or TRBD2 (5 bases each). Germline loops: CDR1 ENHRY, CDR2 SYGVKD. The CDR3 extends over 14 amino acids. Trimming took 2 bases from V and 1 from J, leaving 9 bases between them. The chain's CDR3 is CAISEGDGSYEQYF. DNA of the CDR3: TGTGCCATCAGTGAGGGGGACGGTTCCTACGAGCAGTACTTC.

The V gene is TRBV10-3, the J gene TRBJ2-7; TRBD1 aligns across 10 bases. J gave up 0 bases and V 10 bases, and 9 bases lay outside the gene matches. This CDR3 is built from 15 residues. The germline gives CDR1 ENHRY, CDR2 SYGVKD. In DNA form, the CDR3 reads TGTGCCAGCACTCCGGGACAGGGGCACTCCTACGAGCAGTACTTC. Its translation: CASTPGQGHSYEQYF.

This clonotype occurred many times. This sequence joins TRBV9 and TRBJ2-1; the D gene is possibly TRBD2 (7 bases). V gave up 3 bases and J gave up 10 bases, with 26 bases separating them. The length of the CDR3 is 17 residues. Germline CDR1 reads SGDLS; CDR2 reads YYNGEE. The CDR3 region is CASSEGGSSGLRIEQFF. In nucleotides, the CDR3 is TGTGCCAGCAGCGAGGGGGGGAGCTCCGGCCTTCGGATCGAGCAGTTCTTC.

This clonotype counts as medium-sized. V and J are TRBV2 and TRBJ1-1, with 7 bases identical to TRBD1. V was pared by 4 bases and J by 11 bases, with 7 bases of the junction left unmatched. This CDR3 has 12 amino acids. Looked up from germline, CDR1 is SNHLY and CDR2 is FYNNEI. The CDR3 sequence is CASSGSDRAAFF. In DNA form, the CDR3 reads TGTGCCAGCAGTGGGAGCGACAGGGCGGCTTTCTTT.

V gene TRBV7-3 combines with J gene TRBJ2-1; D is possibly TRBD1 or TRBD2 (5 bases each). The germline V and J ends were trimmed by 4 bases and 8 bases, with 12 bases remaining between them. CDR3 length: 13 residues. Germline-derived CDR1 and CDR2 are SGHTA and FQGTGA. CDR3: CASSSGTGDEQFF. The CDR3 DNA follows: TGTGCCAGCAGCTCCGGGACCGGCGATGAGCAGTTCTTC.

This clonotype appeared many times. The chain uses TRBV15 and TRBJ2-1; maybe TRBD2 (7 bases). Between the trimmed V and J ends, which lost 1 base and 5 bases, there was a span of 18 bases. The CDR3 has 17 residues. The germline V gene has CDR1 LNHNV and CDR2 YYDKDF (reference sequence). The CDR3 coding sequence is TGTGCCACCAGCAGAGGTCGGGGGGCCTTCGCAAACAATGAGCAGTTCTTC. Amino acid sequence: CATSRGRGAFANNEQFF.

This clonotype turned up a few times. Lacking the conserved final phenylalanine or tryptophan, this CDR3 likely reflects a read error. V and J are TRBV19 and TRBJ1-6; a possible D gene is TRBD1 (5 bases). The V and J ends lost 6 bases and 5 bases respectively, with 20 bases between them. This CDR3 comprises 17 residues. Germline values: CDR1 LNHDA, CDR2 SQIVND (reference sequence). The CDR3 is CASSQPHSGEDNSPLHS. The CDR3 DNA reads as TGTGCCAGTAGCCAACCTCATTCGGGGGAAGATAATTCACCCCTCCACTCT.

This clonotype was picked up many times. This chain joins TRBV11-2 and TRBJ2-1, with TRBD1 matching 8 bases. CDR1 is SGHAT and CDR2 is FQNNGV in the germline V gene. The ends lost 3 bases at V and 10 bases at J; junction bases unmatched: 11. The CDR3 is 15 residues long. DNA for the CDR3: TGTGCCAGCAGCTTTGGACAGGGCCTCCTAAGGGAGCAGTTCTTC. Its translation is CASSFGQGLLREQFF.

The chain links TRBV2 to TRBJ1-1; D ambiguous. Trimming stripped 3 bases from V and 1 base from J, with 9 bases between. Germline V lookup: CDR1 SNHLY, CDR2 FYNNEI. The CDR3 spans 14 residues. CDR3 amino acids: CASSDRSRNTEAFF. CDR3 coding DNA: TGTGCCAGCAGTGACAGGAGTCGGAACACTGAAGCTTTCTTT.

The chain links TRBV2 to TRBJ1-2, with D possibly matching TRBD1 (6 bases). Germline CDR1 and CDR2: SNHLY and FYNNEI. V shed 6 bases and J shed 7 bases, with 9 bases lying between them. This CDR3 spans 11 amino acids. The CDR3 DNA is TGTGCCAGCAGACAGGGTGGTGGCTACACCTTC. Translated: CASRQGGGYTF.

This clonotype was counted many times. The chain combines TRBV11-2 with TRBJ1-1; the D gene is possibly TRBD1 (6 bases). Trimming took 6 bases from V and 0 from J, leaving 11 bases between them. The length of the CDR3 is 14 residues. Germline CDR1 is SGHAT and CDR2 is FQNNGV. CDR3: CASSRAGVNTEAFF. In DNA, the CDR3 is TGTGCCAGCAGTAGGGCAGGGGTGAACACTGAAGCTTTCTTT.

Many counts were recorded for this clonotype. V is TRBV27 and J is TRBJ1-5; no definite D call. This CDR3 spans 14 amino acids. Between the trimmed V and J ends, which lost 0 bases and 1 base, there was a span of 4 bases. Germline V CDR1 and CDR2: MNHEY, SMNVEV (reference sequence). CDR3 protein: CASSLSGSNQPQHF. The CDR3 region has the DNA TGTGCCAGCAGTTTATCTGGGAGCAATCAGCCCCAGCATTTT.

This clonotype was seen repeatedly, ten times or more. The rearrangement joins TRBV19 to TRBJ1-1, with D unresolved. The length of the CDR3 is 14 residues. V shed 8 bases and J shed 2 bases, with 15 bases lying between them. Germline V gives CDR1 LNHDA, CDR2 SQIVND (reference sequence). The CDR3 is CASRLGSVNTEAFF. The DNA for the CDR3 is TGTGCCAGTCGCCTCGGGTCAGTTAACACTGAAGCTTTCTTT.

This clonotype was picked up a small number of times. The chain couples TRBV24-1 to TRBJ2-5; 8 positions agree with TRBD1. V lost 5 bases to trimming and J lost 2 bases; unmatched junction nucleotides: 9. Germline CDR1 and CDR2: KGHDR and SFDVKD. This CDR3 region has 16 residues. CDR3 in DNA: TGTGCCACCAGTGGTCCAGGGGGACAGGCTCAAGAGACCCAGTACTTC. Its translation: CATSGPGGQAQETQYF.

This clonotype occurred a few times. The chain has TRBV19 and TRBJ1-1; unclear D gene. Germline V gives CDR1 LNHDA, CDR2 SQIVND (reference sequence). Trimming cost V 2 bases and J 1 base, with 2 bases left between them. The length of the CDR3 is 12 residues. CDR3 DNA sequence: TGTGCCAGTAGTATAAAGAACACTGAAGCTTTCTTT. It yields the protein CASSIKNTEAFF. The variable domain in full, with the rest retrieved from reference TRBV19 and TRBJ1-1, is DGGITQSPKYLFRKEGQNVTLSCEQNLNHDAMYWYRQDPGQGLRLIYYSQIVNDFQKGDIAEGYSVSREKKESFPLTVTSAQKNPTAFYLCASSIKNTEAFFGQGTRLTVV.

The J gene is TRBJ2-7, the V gene TRBV4-3; no clear D gene. The V end was cut by 0 bases, the J end by 0 bases, with 9 bases between. The CDR3 is 15 amino acids. Germline values: CDR1 LGHNA, CDR2 YSLEER. The CDR3, as DNA: TGCGCCAGCAGCCAAGAGGAACGGAGCTCCTACGAGCAGTACTTC. Encoded protein: CASSQEERSSYEQYF.

This clonotype has a single count. CDR3 sequence reads: CASSLGTGNGNTIYF. In DNA, the CDR3 is TGTGCCAGCAGCTTAGGAACAGGGAACGGAAACACCATATATTTT. V and J are TRBV7-3 and TRBJ1-3; D is perhaps TRBD1 (6 bases). The V end lost 2 bases, the J end lost 4 bases, and 12 bases lay between the germline ends. In germline, CDR1 is SGHTA, CDR2 FQGTGA. This CDR3 is built from 15 residues.